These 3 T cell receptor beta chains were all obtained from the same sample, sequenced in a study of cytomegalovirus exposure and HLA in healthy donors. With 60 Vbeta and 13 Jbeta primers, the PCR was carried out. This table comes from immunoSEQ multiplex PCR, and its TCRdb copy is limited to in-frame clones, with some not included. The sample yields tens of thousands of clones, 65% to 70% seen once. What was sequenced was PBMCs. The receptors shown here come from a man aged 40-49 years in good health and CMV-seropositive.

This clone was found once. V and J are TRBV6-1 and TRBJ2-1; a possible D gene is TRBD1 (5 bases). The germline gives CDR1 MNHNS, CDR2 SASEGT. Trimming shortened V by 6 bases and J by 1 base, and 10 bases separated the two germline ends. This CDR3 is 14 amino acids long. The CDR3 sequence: CASRRQQSYNEQFF. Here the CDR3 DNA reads TGTGCCAGCAGGCGACAGCAGTCCTACAATGAGCAGTTCTTC.

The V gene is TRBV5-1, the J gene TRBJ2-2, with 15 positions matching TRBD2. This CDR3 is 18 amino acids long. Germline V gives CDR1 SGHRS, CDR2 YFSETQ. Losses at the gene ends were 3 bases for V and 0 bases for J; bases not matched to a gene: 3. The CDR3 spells CASSWTSGRAPNTGELFF. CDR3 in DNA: TGCGCCAGCAGCTGGACTAGCGGGAGGGCCCCGAACACCGGGGAGCTGTTTTTT.

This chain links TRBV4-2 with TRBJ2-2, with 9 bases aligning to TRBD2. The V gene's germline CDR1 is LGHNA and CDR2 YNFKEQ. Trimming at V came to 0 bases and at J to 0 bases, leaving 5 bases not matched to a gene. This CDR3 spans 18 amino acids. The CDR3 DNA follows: TGTGCCAGCAGCCAAGACCCAGCGGGGGGTACGAACACCGGGGAGCTGTTTTTT. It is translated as CASSQDPAGGTNTGELFF.